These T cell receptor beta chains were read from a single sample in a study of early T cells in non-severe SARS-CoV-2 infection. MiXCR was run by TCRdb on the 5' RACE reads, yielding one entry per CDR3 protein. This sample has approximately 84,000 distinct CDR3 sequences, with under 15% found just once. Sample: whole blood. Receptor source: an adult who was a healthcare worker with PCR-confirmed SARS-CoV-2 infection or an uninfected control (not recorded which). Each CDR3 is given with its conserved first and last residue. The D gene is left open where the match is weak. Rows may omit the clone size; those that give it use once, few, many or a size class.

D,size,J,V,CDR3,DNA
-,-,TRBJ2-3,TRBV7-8,CASSFLQVTRTDTQYF,TGTGCCAGCAGTTTTCTACAGGTAACCCGCACAGATACGCAGTATTTT
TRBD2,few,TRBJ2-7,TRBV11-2,CASSLLAGGPHEQYF,TGTGCCAGCAGCTTACTAGCGGGAGGGCCCCACGAGCAGTACTTC
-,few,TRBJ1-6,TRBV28,CASSFPMGGSPLHF,TGTGCCAGCAGTTTCCCAATGGGGGGATCACCCCTCCACTTT
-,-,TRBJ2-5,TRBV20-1,CSAGSDRVTETQYF,TGCAGTGCCGGCTCCGATCGGGTCACAGAGACCCAGTACTTC
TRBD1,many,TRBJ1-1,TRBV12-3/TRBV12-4,CASTLRQGGEAFF,TGTGCCAGCACTTTAAGACAGGGCGGTGAAGCTTTCTTT
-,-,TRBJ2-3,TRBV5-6,CASGQGSTQYF,TGTGCCAGCGGCCAAGGCTCCACGCAGTATTTT
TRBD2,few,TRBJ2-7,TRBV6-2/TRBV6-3,CASGLANYEQYF,TGTGCCAGCGGACTAGCGAACTACGAGCAGTACTTC
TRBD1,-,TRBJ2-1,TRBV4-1,CASRPRQGANNEQFF,TGCGCCAGCAGGCCTAGACAGGGGGCAAACAATGAGCAGTTCTTC
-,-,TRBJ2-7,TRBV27,CASAYGSGRYEQYF,TGTGCCAGCGCATACGGTAGCGGAAGATACGAGCAGTACTTC
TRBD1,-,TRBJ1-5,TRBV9,CASSVEGGGQPQHF,TGTGCCAGCAGCGTAGAAGGGGGCGGCCAGCCCCAGCATTTT
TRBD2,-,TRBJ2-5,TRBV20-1,CSARDWLAGVDQETQYF,TGCAGTGCTAGAGATTGGCTAGCGGGAGTGGATCAAGAGACCCAGTACTTC
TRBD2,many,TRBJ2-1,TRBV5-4,CASTNKLAGVTNEQFF,TGTGCCAGCACCAATAAGCTAGCGGGAGTCACGAATGAGCAGTTCTTC
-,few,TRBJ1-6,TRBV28,CASSFVGRASPLHF,TGTGCCAGCAGTTTTGTTGGCAGGGCATCACCCCTCCACTTT
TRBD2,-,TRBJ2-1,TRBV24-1,CATTPAGGPGNEQFF,TGTGCCACCACCCCCGCGGGAGGGCCGGGGAATGAGCAGTTCTTC
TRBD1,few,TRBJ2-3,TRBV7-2,CASSLPRQGLNTDTQYF,TGTGCCAGCAGCCTCCCGAGACAGGGCTTGAACACAGATACGCAGTATTTT
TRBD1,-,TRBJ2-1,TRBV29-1,CSVEPGTGISYNEQFF,TGCAGCGTTGAACCCGGGACAGGGATATCGTACAATGAGCAGTTCTTC
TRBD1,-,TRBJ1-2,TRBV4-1,CASSRAREGAYTF,TGCGCCAGCAGCCGGGCTAGGGAGGGGGCCTACACCTTC
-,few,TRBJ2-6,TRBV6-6,CAAAPGVGANVLTF,TGTGCCGCAGCTCCGGGGGTAGGGGCCAACGTCCTGACTTTC
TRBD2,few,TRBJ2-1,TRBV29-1,CSVVLAGGLWFF,TGCAGCGTTGTGCTAGCGGGAGGGCTATGGTTCTTC
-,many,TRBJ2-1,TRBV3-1,CASSQESHWSSYNEQFF,TGTGCCAGCAGCCAAGAGAGTCACTGGAGCTCCTACAATGAGCAGTTCTTC
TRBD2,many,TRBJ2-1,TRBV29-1,CSSSGSIDEQFF,TGCAGCTCGAGCGGGAGTATCGATGAGCAGTTCTTC
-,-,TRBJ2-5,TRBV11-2,CASSLGQTSSRQETQYF,TGTGCCAGCAGCTTAGGACAGACATCCAGTCGACAAGAGACCCAGTACTTC
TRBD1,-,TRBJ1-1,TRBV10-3,CAIGTGTGGTEAFF,TGTGCCATCGGCACCGGGACAGGGGGTACTGAAGCTTTCTTT
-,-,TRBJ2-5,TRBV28,CASSFSVRGETQYF,TGTGCCAGCAGTTTCAGCGTGAGGGGAGAGACCCAGTACTTC
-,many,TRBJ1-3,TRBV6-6,CASSSLRGDSGNTIYF,TGTGCCAGCAGTTCACTTCGAGGGGATTCGGGAAACACCATATATTTT
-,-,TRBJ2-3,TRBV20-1,CSAGEWVGTDTQYF,TGCAGTGCCGGAGAATGGGTTGGGACAGATACGCAGTATTTT
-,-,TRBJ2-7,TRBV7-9,CASSPPGGVLSSEQYF,TGTGCCAGCAGCCCCCCCGGTGGTGTTCTTTCGAGCGAGCAGTACTTC
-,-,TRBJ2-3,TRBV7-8,CASSLLTSTDTQYF,TGTGCCAGCAGCTTACTTACTAGCACAGATACGCAGTATTTT
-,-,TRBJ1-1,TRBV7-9,CASSDRPGPKHGTEAFF,TGTGCCAGCAGTGATCGACCGGGACCCAAACATGGTACTGAAGCTTTCTTT
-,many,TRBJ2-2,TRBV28,CASSYTGELFF,TGTGCCAGCAGTTACACCGGGGAGCTGTTTTTT
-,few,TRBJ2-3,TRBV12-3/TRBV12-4,CASSLSGTPDTQYF,TGTGCCAGCAGTTTGTCTGGGACTCCGGATACGCAGTATTTT
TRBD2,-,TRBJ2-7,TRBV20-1,CSALWTRSTTYEQYF,TGCAGTGCTCTTTGGACTAGATCCACTACCTACGAGCAGTACTTC
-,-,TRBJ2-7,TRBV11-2,CASSSMYEQYF,TGTGCCAGCAGCTCGATGTACGAGCAGTACTTC
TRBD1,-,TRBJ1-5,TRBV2,CASGQGDSSNQPQHF,TGTGCCAGCGGCCAGGGGGACAGCAGCAATCAGCCCCAGCATTTT
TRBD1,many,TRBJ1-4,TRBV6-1,CASSVPGQEKLFF,TGTGCCAGCAGTGTACCGGGACAGGAAAAACTGTTTTTT
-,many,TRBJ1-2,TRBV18,CASSPSTAYGYTF,TGTGCCAGCTCACCCTCGACAGCGTATGGCTACACCTTC
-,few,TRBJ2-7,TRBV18,CASSPSRDTKREQYF,TGTGCCAGCTCCCCGTCCCGGGACACTAAAAGGGAGCAGTACTTC
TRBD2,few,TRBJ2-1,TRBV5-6,CASSFGPGGSQGQFF,TGTGCCAGCAGCTTCGGTCCGGGAGGGTCCCAAGGGCAGTTCTTC
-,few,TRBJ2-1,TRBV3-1,CASSDLTYNEQFF,TGTGCCAGCAGCGACTTAACCTACAATGAGCAGTTCTTC
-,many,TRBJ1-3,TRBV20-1,CSARRPTQGNTIYF,TGCAGTGCTAGAAGGCCGACCCAAGGAAACACCATATATTTT
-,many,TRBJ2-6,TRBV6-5,CASSSTGHFSSGANVLTF,TGTGCCAGCAGTTCGACGGGACATTTCTCCTCTGGGGCCAACGTCCTGACTTTC
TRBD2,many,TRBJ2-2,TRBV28,CASNPLAGGTGELFF,TGTGCCAGCAACCCGCTAGCGGGAGGCACCGGGGAGCTGTTTTTT
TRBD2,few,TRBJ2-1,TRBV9,CASSFPAGGGSNEQFF,TGTGCCAGCAGCTTCCCAGCGGGAGGGGGTTCGAATGAGCAGTTCTTC
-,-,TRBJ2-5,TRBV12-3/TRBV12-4,CASRPGGRETQYF,TGTGCCAGCAGGCCCGGAGGACGGGAGACCCAGTACTTC
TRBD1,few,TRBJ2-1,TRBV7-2,CASSSSPGTGGEQFF,TGTGCCAGCAGCTCGAGCCCGGGGACAGGGGGAGAGCAGTTCTTC
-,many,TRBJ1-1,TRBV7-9,CASSFASEATEAFF,TGTGCCAGCAGCTTTGCCAGCGAAGCTACTGAAGCTTTCTTT
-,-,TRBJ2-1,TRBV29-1,CSVEVDIRGNEQFF,TGCAGCGTTGAGGTAGATATAAGGGGGAATGAGCAGTTCTTC
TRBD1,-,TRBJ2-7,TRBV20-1,CSAHEFRGLSEQYF,TGCAGTGCTCACGAATTCAGGGGGCTGAGCGAGCAGTACTTC
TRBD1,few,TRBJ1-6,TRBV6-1,CASSEARTGRSPLHF,TGTGCCAGCAGTGAAGCTCGGACAGGTCGTTCACCCCTCCACTTT
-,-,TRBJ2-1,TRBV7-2,CASRLTSVDYNEQFF,TGTGCCAGCAGGTTAACATCCGTCGACTACAATGAGCAGTTCTTC
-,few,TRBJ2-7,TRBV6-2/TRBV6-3,CATTSSYEQYF,TGTGCCACCACGAGCTCCTACGAGCAGTACTTC
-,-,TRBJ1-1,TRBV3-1,CASSQDAGGHTEAFF,TGTGCCAGCAGCCAAGATGCCGGAGGTCACACTGAAGCTTTCTTT
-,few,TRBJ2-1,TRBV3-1,CASSQELYPGSSNEQFF,TGTGCCAGCAGCCAAGAGTTATATCCGGGGTCCAGCAATGAGCAGTTCTTC
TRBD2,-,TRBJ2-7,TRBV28,CASRTSGRLEQYF,TGTGCCAGCAGGACTAGCGGGAGGCTGGAGCAGTACTTC
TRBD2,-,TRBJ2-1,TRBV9,CASSGRTSGHEQFF,TGTGCCAGCAGCGGACGGACTAGCGGGCATGAGCAGTTCTTC